The next 14 T cell receptor beta chains were all read from a single sample in a study of T-cell memory formation after mild COVID-19. TCRdb reprocessed the 5' RACE reads with MiXCR, giving one entry per CDR3 protein. The table shows roughly 510,000 distinct CDR3 sequences, with around a sixth occurring only once. The sequenced sample was PBMCs or a T cell subset sorted from them (not recorded which). The receptors here all came from an adult woman who had mild COVID-19 (a few samples of this study predate the infection). Cell type and time point are not known.

This clonotype was recorded a few times. V and J are TRBV5-5 and TRBJ2-2, with TRBD1 identical over 9 bases. Germline-derived CDR1 and CDR2 are SGHKS and YYEKEE (reference sequence). V trimming: 0 bases; J trimming: 4 bases; junction bases outside the gene matches: 4. CDR3 length: 16 amino acids. The CDR3: CASSLGTGAATGELFF. CDR3 coding DNA: TGTGCCAGCAGCTTGGGGACAGGGGCCGCCACCGGGGAGCTGTTTTTT.

This clonotype occurred a few times. The chain employs TRBV7-8 and TRBJ2-1, with a weak D call TRBD2 (5 bases). The CDR3 loop spans 17 amino acids. Germline CDR1 reads SGHVS; CDR2 reads FQNEAQ. V was pared by 5 bases and J by 8 bases, with 25 bases between. The CDR3 loop is CASSPEGSLRPNHEQFF. CDR3 DNA: TGTGCCAGCAGCCCCGAGGGTAGTCTTCGTCCCAATCATGAGCAGTTCTTC.

This clonotype was counted only a few times. This chain uses TRBV9 with TRBJ2-3, with D perhaps TRBD1 (6 bases). Germline values: CDR1 SGDLS, CDR2 YYNGEE. Trimming pared 2 bases from V and 3 bases from J, leaving 10 bases between. This CDR3 has 14 residues. In DNA, the CDR3 is TGTGCCAGCAGCGTCAACAGGGCTACAGATACGCAGTATTTT. As protein: CASSVNRATDTQYF.

This chain links TRBV9 with TRBJ2-3; 8 bases agree with TRBD2. Germline CDR1 and CDR2: SGDLS and YYNGEE. The junction had 5 bases not matched to a gene; V was cut back by 5 bases and J by 3 bases. The CDR3 is 14 amino acids. The CDR3 bases are TGTGCCAGCAGTCTGACTAGCGCGACAGATACGCAGTATTTT. As protein: CASSLTSATDTQYF.

This clonotype was counted a few times. V and J are TRBV4-1 and TRBJ1-5; D not resolved. This CDR3 comprises 15 residues. Germline CDR1 reads MGHRA; CDR2 reads YSYEKL. V gave up 1 base and J gave up 3 bases, with 10 bases separating them. CDR3 amino acids: CASSQVRDNNQPQHF. The CDR3 bases are TGCGCCAGCAGCCAAGTTCGAGACAACAATCAGCCCCAGCATTTT.

The J gene is TRBJ1-6, the V gene TRBV6-5; D gene ambiguous. V was pared by 0 bases and J by 7 bases, with 7 bases between. Per germline, CDR1 MNHEY and CDR2 SVGAGI. This CDR3 has 14 amino acids. The CDR3 here is CASSYSATNSPLHF. The CDR3 DNA reads as TGTGCCAGCAGTTACTCAGCAACAAATTCACCCCTCCACTTT.

This clonotype appeared many times. The genes are TRBV20-1 and TRBJ2-4; D uncertain. V gave up 1 base and J gave up 7 bases, with 8 bases separating them. Germline assignment: CDR1 DFQATT and CDR2 SNEGSKA (reference sequence). This CDR3 has 12 residues. As DNA, the CDR3 is TGCAGTGCTAGAGCCAGCAATAACATTCAGTACTTC. This encodes CSARASNNIQYF.

The CDR3 nucleotides read TGTGCCAGCAGTGAAGCAATCCAGGGCAATCAGCCCCAGCATTTT. Its protein product is CASSEAIQGNQPQHF. The V and J genes are TRBV2 and TRBJ1-5; no reliable D call. Trimming pared 0 bases from V and 2 bases from J, leaving 8 bases between. CDR1 is SNHLY, CDR2 FYNNEI, per germline. CDR3 length: 15 amino acids.

This chain uses TRBV20-1 with TRBJ2-5, with 9 bases lining up with TRBD1. The CDR3 consists of 11 residues. Germline V gene data show CDR1 as DFQATT and CDR2 as SNEGSKA (reference sequence). V lost 3 bases and J lost 7; bases outside the gene matches: 0. The CDR3 DNA follows: TGCAGTGCTAGGGACAGGGGGACCCAGTACTTC. It codes for CSARDRGTQYF.

This clonotype was seen a few times. The genes are TRBV5-4 and TRBJ2-1, with D tentatively TRBD1 (5 bases). Germline-derived CDR1 and CDR2 are SGHNT and YYREEE (reference sequence). V was pared by 0 bases and J by 10 bases, with 14 bases between. The CDR3 spans 14 residues. The CDR3 region is CASSLEGAGREQFF. The CDR3 DNA reads as TGTGCCAGCAGCTTGGAAGGGGCAGGACGAGAGCAGTTCTTC.

This clonotype was seen a few times. This chain connects TRBV7-2 to TRBJ2-2, with TRBD2 identical over 9 bases. Germline V gene sequence: CDR1 SGHTA, CDR2 FQGNSA. The CDR3 has 16 residues. V lost 3 bases, J lost 1 base, and 3 bases stayed unmatched. This CDR3 reads CASSLLTSGNTGELFF. The DNA for the CDR3 is TGTGCCAGCAGCTTGCTGACTAGCGGGAACACCGGGGAGCTGTTTTTT.

The chain couples TRBV10-3 to TRBJ2-3, with a possible D match to TRBD2 (6 bases). The V end lost 0 bases, the J end lost 2 bases, and 9 bases lay between the germline ends. CDR1 is ENHRY, CDR2 SYGVKD, per germline. This CDR3 comprises 15 residues. The CDR3 spells CAISESGGTTDTQYF. DNA for the CDR3: TGTGCCATCAGTGAGTCTGGAGGGACCACAGATACGCAGTATTTT.

V and J are TRBV5-1 and TRBJ1-2; 12 bases line up with TRBD1. This CDR3 is 15 amino acids long. The V gene's germline CDR1 is SGHRS and CDR2 YFSETQ. Trimming took 5 bases from V and 4 from J; bases not matched to a gene: 6. The CDR3 region has the DNA TGCGCCAGCAGTATCGGGACAGGGGGCTTCTATGGCTACACCTTC. It specifies CASSIGTGGFYGYTF. Together with reference TRBV5-1 and TRBJ1-2, the CDR3 gives the full variable domain: KAGVTQTPRYLIKTRGQQVTLSCSPISGHRSVSWYQQTPGQGLQFLFEYFSETQRNKGNFPGRFSGRQFSNSRSEMNVSTLELGDSALYLCASSIGTGGFYGYTFGSGTRLTVV.

This chain links TRBV12-3 or TRBV12-4 with TRBJ2-2; TRBD2 matches at 10 bases. V gave up 4 bases and J gave up 4 bases; unmatched junction bases: 6. The CDR3 extends over 16 amino acids. In DNA, the CDR3 is TGTGCCAGCAGTTCGTCCCTAGCGGGGGCCACCGGGGAGCTGTTTTTT. Protein sequence: CASSSSLAGATGELFF.